This passage covers 11 T cell receptor beta chains from one sample sequenced in a study of T-cell reconstitution after alpha-beta-depleted transplantation in children. Study outcomes and limitations: T-cell counts and diversity at one year following transplant were attributed mainly to newly produced T cells.

What these receptors recognize is not known. Using unique molecular identifiers, the investigators prepared the TCRbeta library. One entry per CDR3 protein, called by TCRdb with MiXCR from the PCR reads. This table has around 300,000 distinct CDR3 sequences, about 7.3% appearing once. Sequences were derived from peripheral blood, sampled 360 days after TCRalphabeta/CD19-depleted stem cell transplant. These receptors were obtained from a female patient aged 2-15 years who had a stem cell transplant for Fanconi anemia, so the T cells may come from the graft donor.

In its sample, this clonotype was seen many times. V usage is TRBV12-3 or TRBV12-4 and J usage is TRBJ1-1; D not certain. With 2 bases removed from V and 0 bases from J, the gap between germline ends came to 16 bases. CDR3 length: 17 residues. The CDR3 sequence is CASSLSAGLFMNTEAFF. DNA for the CDR3: TGTGCCAGCAGTTTATCGGCAGGCCTTTTTATGAACACTGAAGCTTTCTTT.

This clonotype showed up many times. The V gene is TRBV7-9, the J gene TRBJ2-7; 10 nucleotides align to TRBD1. The CDR3 has 16 residues. Trimming took 1 base from V and 0 from J; bases not matched to a gene: 3. Germline V gives CDR1 SEHNR, CDR2 FQNEAQ (reference sequence). The CDR3, as DNA: TGTGCCAGCAGCTTAGGGGGACAGGGGTCCTCCTACGAGCAGTACTTC. It translates to CASSLGGQGSSYEQYF.

V is TRBV18 and J is TRBJ2-2; D remains unclear. The V gene lost 4 bases and the J gene lost 3 bases, with 9 bases spanning the gap. CDR1 is KGHSH, CDR2 LQKENI, per germline. The CDR3 sequence is 14 residues long. DNA of the CDR3: TGTGCCAGCTCACAAGACAAACACACCGGGGAGCTGTTTTTT. Translated: CASSQDKHTGELFF.

This clonotype was counted at least ten times. J is TRBJ2-1 and V is TRBV7-8; 7 positions match TRBD1. With 5 bases clipped from V and 6 bases from J, the junction kept 10 bases outside the gene matches. The CDR3 totals 15 residues. The germline CDR1 and CDR2 sequences are SGHVS and FQNEAQ. CDR3: CASSALVQGVNEQFF. The CDR3 DNA is TGTGCCAGCAGCGCTTTAGTTCAGGGGGTCAATGAGCAGTTCTTC.

The chain couples TRBV10-3 to TRBJ2-1; D not certain. The CDR3 sequence is 12 residues long. V was pared by 2 bases and J by 9 bases, with 8 bases between. Germline CDR1 reads ENHRY; CDR2 reads SYGVKD. The CDR3 DNA sequence: TGTGCCATCAGTGAGGGGGATGGTGAGCAGTTCTTC. Translating it yields CAISEGDGEQFF.

The J gene is TRBJ2-7, the V gene TRBV20-1, with 10 bases fitting TRBD2. Trimming removed 0 bases from V and 5 bases from J; junction bases left unmatched: 7. The germline V gene encodes CDR1 DFQATT and CDR2 SNEGSKA (reference sequence). The CDR3 totals 15 residues. The chain's CDR3 is CSARDLASGGDEQYV. Written as DNA, the CDR3 is TGCAGTGCTAGAGATTTGGCTAGCGGGGGCGACGAGCAGTACGTC.

This clonotype was seen a few times. CDR3 DNA sequence: TGTGCCAGCACTCAGGGTGCGGGCAATCAGCCCCAGCATTTT. Amino acids: CASTQGAGNQPQHF. The J gene is TRBJ1-5, the V gene TRBV6-1; TRBD1 might be the D (5 bases). CDR3 size: 14 residues. The germline V gene has CDR1 MNHNS and CDR2 SASEGT. V was cut by 7 bases and J by 2 bases, with 12 bases left in between.

This clonotype was detected a few times. The rearrangement uses TRBV28 and TRBJ2-7; D ambiguous. This CDR3 region has 13 residues. The germline V gene has CDR1 MDHEN and CDR2 SYDVKM. V dropped 3 bases and J dropped 5 bases, with 11 bases sitting between them. CDR3 DNA sequence: TGTGCCAGCAGTTTCATCGGTAGAGACGAGCAGTACTTC. It specifies CASSFIGRDEQYF. The entire variable domain, with the rest obtained from reference TRBV28 and TRBJ2-7, is as follows: DVKVTQSSRYLVKRTGEKVFLECVQDMDHENMFWYRQDPGLGLRLIYFSYDVKMKEKGDIPEGYSVSREKKERFSLILESASTNQTSMYLCASSFIGRDEQYFGPGTRLTVT.

There are many counts of this clonotype. The rearrangement links TRBV5-1 to TRBJ2-1, with TRBD1 as a possible D gene (5 bases). The CDR3 has 14 amino acids. V lost 6 bases to trimming and J lost 6 bases, with 16 bases between them. Germline V gene sequence: CDR1 SGHRS, CDR2 YFSETQ. The CDR3 sequence is CASIPGFLSNEQFF. The CDR3 region has the DNA TGCGCCAGCATTCCAGGGTTTTTAAGCAATGAGCAGTTCTTC.

In this sample, this clonotype turned up many times. The chain links TRBV12-3 or TRBV12-4 to TRBJ1-2; possibly TRBD1 for D (6 bases). This CDR3 has 13 residues. The V end lost 2 bases, the J end lost 3 bases, and 7 bases lay between the germline ends. The CDR3 DNA sequence: TGTGCCAGCAGTTTATGGGGGCACTATGGCTACACCTTC. This encodes CASSLWGHYGYTF.

This clonotype was seen at least ten times. The gene calls are TRBV15 and TRBJ2-7; no firm D call. This CDR3 contains 13 residues. Trimming pared 1 base from V and 0 bases from J, leaving 4 bases between. Per the germline V gene, CDR1 is LNHNV and CDR2 is YYDKDF (reference sequence). The CDR3 sequence is CATSRAPSYEQYF. CDR3 sequence (DNA): TGTGCCACCAGCAGAGCCCCCTCCTACGAGCAGTACTTC. Full variable domain (remainder filled in from reference TRBV15 and TRBJ2-7): DAMVIQNPRYQVTQFGKPVTLSCSQTLNHNVMYWYQQKSSQAPKLLFHYYDKDFNNEADTPDNFQSRRPNTSFCFLDIRSPGLGDTAMYLCATSRAPSYEQYFGPGTRLTVT.